These T cell receptor beta chains were read from a single sample in a study of CXCR3-negative and CXCR3-positive naive CD8 T cells. For each CDR3 protein, TCRdb gives one entry from its re-call of the 5' RACE reads, without DNA. The specimen's table records tens of thousands of distinct CDR3 sequences. Sequencing used memory CD8+ T cells from blood. These TCRs come from a human donor in good health. Some clones in this sample may be carry-over from other donors' samples. CDR3s include the opening cysteine and the closing phenylalanine or tryptophan.

J	V	CDR3
TRBJ2-1	TRBV5-1	CASSKGYNEQFF
TRBJ2-7	TRBV20-1	CSASEGSEQYF
TRBJ2-1	TRBV20-1	CSASDGRSYNEQFF
TRBJ2-3	TRBV6-5	CASSYSGLNTDTQYF
TRBJ2-1	TRBV20-1	CSACSISGRADEQFF
TRBJ2-3	TRBV29-1	CSVRGQPGTDTQYF
TRBJ1-1	TRBV14	CASSQGGSNTEAFF
TRBJ2-7	TRBV7-9	CASSLEERVYYEQYF
TRBJ2-7	TRBV28	CASSGPGGSSYF
TRBJ2-5	TRBV29-1	CSVEAGVGETQYF
TRBJ2-7	TRBV29-1	CSVEKVAGAEQYF